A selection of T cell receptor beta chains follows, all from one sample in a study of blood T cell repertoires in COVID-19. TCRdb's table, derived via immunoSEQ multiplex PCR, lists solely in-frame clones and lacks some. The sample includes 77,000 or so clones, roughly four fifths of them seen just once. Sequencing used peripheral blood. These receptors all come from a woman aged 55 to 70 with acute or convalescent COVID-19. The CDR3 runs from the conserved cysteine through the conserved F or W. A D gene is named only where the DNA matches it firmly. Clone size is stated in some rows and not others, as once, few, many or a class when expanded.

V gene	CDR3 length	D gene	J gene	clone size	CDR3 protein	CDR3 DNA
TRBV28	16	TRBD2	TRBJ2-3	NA	CASSLWAGGARDTQYF	TGTGCCAGCAGTTTATGGGCGGGGGGTGCTCGGGATACGCAGTATTTT
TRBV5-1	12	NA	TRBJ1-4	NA	CASSRRGAELFF	TGCGCCAGCAGCAGACGGGGGGCGGAACTGTTTTTT
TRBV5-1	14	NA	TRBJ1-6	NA	CASSLEMAGKALHF	TGCGCCAGCAGCTTGGAAATGGCAGGAAAGGCCCTCCACTTT
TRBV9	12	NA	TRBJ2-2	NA	CASSEGVGELFF	TGTGCCAGCAGCGAAGGGGTGGGGGAGCTGTTTTTT
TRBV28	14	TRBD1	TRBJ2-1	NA	CASSPTGLGNEQFF	TGTGCCAGCAGCCCGACAGGGTTAGGGAATGAGCAGTTCTTC
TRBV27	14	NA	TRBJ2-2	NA	CASSLLAADGELFF	TGTGCCAGCAGTTTATTAGCTGCCGACGGGGAGCTGTTTTTT
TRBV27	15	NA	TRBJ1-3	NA	CASSFRVDPGNTIYF	TGTGCCAGCAGTTTCAGGGTAGACCCTGGAAACACCATATATTTT
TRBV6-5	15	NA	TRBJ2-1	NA	CASRDGTPRSNEQFF	TGTGCCAGCAGGGACGGGACACCACGGTCCAATGAGCAGTTCTTC
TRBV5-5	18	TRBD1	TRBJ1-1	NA	CASSFRWGQGGSNTEAFF	TGTGCCAGCAGCTTCCGTTGGGGACAGGGGGGGAGTAACACTGAAGCTTTCTTT
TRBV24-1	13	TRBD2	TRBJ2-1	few	CATSGRGNNEQFF	TGTGCCACCAGCGGGAGGGGGAACAATGAGCAGTTCTTC
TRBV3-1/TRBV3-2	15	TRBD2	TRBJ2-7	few	CASSQGLAGAYEQYF	TGTGCCAGCAGCCAGGGACTAGCGGGGGCTTACGAGCAGTACTTC
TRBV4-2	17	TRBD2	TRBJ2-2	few	CASSQGSGGPDTGELFF	TGTGCCAGCAGCCAAGGGAGCGGGGGGCCTGACACCGGGGAGCTGTTTTTT
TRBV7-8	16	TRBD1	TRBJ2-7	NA	CASSLAPTGDRDEQYF	TGTGCCAGCAGCTTAGCCCCGACAGGGGATCGGGACGAGCAGTACTTC
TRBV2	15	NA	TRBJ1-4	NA	CASSVGQSSNEKLFF	TGTGCCAGCAGCGTCGGACAGTCCTCTAATGAAAAACTGTTTTTT
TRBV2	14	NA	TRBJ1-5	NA	CASSEQGSNQPQHF	TGTGCCAGCAGTGAGCAGGGCAGCAATCAGCCCCAGCATTTT
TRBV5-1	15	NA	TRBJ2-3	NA	CASSLEQKSTDTQYF	TGCGCCAGCAGCTTGGAACAGAAAAGCACAGATACGCAGTATTTT
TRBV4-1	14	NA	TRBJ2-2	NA	CASSRERGNGELFF	TGCGCCAGCAGTCGAGAACGGGGTAACGGGGAGCTGTTTTTT
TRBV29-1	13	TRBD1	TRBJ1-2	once	CSVFGQGTGGYTF	TGCAGCGTCTTTGGACAGGGTACCGGTGGCTACACCTTC
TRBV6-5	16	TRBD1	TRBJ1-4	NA	CASSSLGGTGHEKLFF	TGTGCCAGCAGTTCCTTAGGGGGGACAGGGCATGAAAAACTGTTTTTT
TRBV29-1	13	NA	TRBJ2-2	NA	CSVGLSNTGELFF	TGCAGCGTGGGACTCTCGAACACCGGGGAGCTGTTTTTT